This T cell receptor beta chain was sequenced during a study of early T cells in non-severe SARS-CoV-2 infection. TCRdb called the 5' RACE reads again in MiXCR, with one record for every CDR3 protein. The sample shows under 70,000 distinct CDR3 sequences, about an eighth of them seen only once. Trimming left V 6 bases short and J 2 bases short, with 17 bases between. CDR1 and CDR2 (germline): MDHEN, SYDVKM. This CDR3 is 15 amino acids long. In its sample, this clonotype was seen many times. Its antigen is not identified. General study findings and limits: Using VDJdb, the matching emphasized anti-spike CD8 responses while missing private and CD4 specificities.

This chain connects TRBV28 to TRBJ2-7, with D perhaps given as TRBD1 or TRBD2 (6 bases each). The sequencing input was whole blood. The TCR was taken from an adult who was a healthcare worker with PCR-confirmed SARS-CoV-2 infection or an uninfected control (not recorded which). The CDR3 region has the DNA TGTGCCAGCAGCGAGGGGGGACACTGGACCTACGAGCAGTACTTC. Its translation is CASSEGGHWTYEQYF.